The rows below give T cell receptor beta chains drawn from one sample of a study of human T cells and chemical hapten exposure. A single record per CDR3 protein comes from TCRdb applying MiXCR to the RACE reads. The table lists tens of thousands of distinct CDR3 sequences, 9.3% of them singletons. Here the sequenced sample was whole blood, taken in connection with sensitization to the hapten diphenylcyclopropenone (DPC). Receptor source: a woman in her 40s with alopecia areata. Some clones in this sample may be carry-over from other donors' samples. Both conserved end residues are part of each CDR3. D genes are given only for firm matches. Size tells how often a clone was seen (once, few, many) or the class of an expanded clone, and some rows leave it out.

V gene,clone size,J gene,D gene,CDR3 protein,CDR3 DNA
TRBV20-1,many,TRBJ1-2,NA,CSAIPPGLSNYGYTF,TGCAGTGCTATACCCCCCGGACTTTCTAACTATGGCTACACCTTC
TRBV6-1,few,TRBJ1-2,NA,CASSEDSTYGYTF,TGTGCCAGCAGTGAAGACAGCACCTATGGCTACACCTTC
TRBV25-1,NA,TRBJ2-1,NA,CASSDPNNEQFF,TGTGCCAGCAGTGACCCAAACAATGAGCAGTTCTTC
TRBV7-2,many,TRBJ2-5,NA,CASSLNLGTEETQYF,TGTGCCAGCAGCTTGAACCTAGGAACAGAAGAGACCCAGTACTTC
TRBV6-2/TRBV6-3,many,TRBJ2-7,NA,CASSYDSTYEQYF,TGTGCCAGCAGTTACGACAGTACCTACGAGCAGTACTTC
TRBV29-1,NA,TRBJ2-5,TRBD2,CSVAWGLAGGETQYF,TGCAGCGTTGCCTGGGGACTAGCGGGGGGAGAGACCCAGTACTTC
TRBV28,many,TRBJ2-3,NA,CASTPGNTQYF,TGTGCCAGCACCCCTGGGAATACGCAGTATTTT
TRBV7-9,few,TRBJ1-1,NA,CVMRGGKNTEAFF,TGCGTGATGAGGGGAGGGAAGAACACTGAAGCTTTCTTT
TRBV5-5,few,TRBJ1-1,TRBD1,CASSYTGAEAFF,TGTGCCAGCAGCTACACAGGGGCCGAAGCTTTCTTT
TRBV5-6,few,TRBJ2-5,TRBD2,CASSLLGGPQETQYF,TGTGCCAGCAGCTTGTTGGGAGGGCCACAAGAGACCCAGTACTTC
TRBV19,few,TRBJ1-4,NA,CASSMQGGEKLFF,TGTGCCAGTAGTATGCAGGGCGGCGAAAAACTGTTTTTT
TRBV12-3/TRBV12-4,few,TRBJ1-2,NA,CASNQGNGYGYTF,TGTGCCAGCAACCAGGGGAACGGGTATGGCTACACCTTC
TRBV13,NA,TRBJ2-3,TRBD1,CASSLGRDSAYTQYF,TGTGCCAGCAGCTTAGGACGGGACAGTGCATATACGCAGTATTTT
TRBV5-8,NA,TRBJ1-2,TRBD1,CASSFGPGTGASNYGYTF,TGTGCCAGCAGCTTCGGCCCCGGGACAGGGGCTTCTAACTATGGCTACACCTTC
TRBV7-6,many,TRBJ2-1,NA,CASSFKMSEQFF,TGTGCCAGCAGCTTCAAGATGAGTGAGCAGTTCTTC
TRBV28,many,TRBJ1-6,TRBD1,CASRSRGHGSPLHF,TGTGCCAGCAGATCTAGGGGGCATGGTTCACCCCTCCACTTT
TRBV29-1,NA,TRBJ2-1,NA,CSVEWGDEQFF,TGCAGCGTTGAATGGGGGGATGAGCAGTTCTTC
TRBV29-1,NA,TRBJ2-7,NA,CSDGVADEQYF,TGCAGCGACGGGGTAGCGGATGAGCAGTACTTC
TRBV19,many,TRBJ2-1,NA,CASSIASGVYNEQFF,TGTGCCAGTAGTATAGCGAGTGGAGTCTACAATGAGCAGTTCTTC
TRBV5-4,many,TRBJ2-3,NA,CASKRSSTDTQYF,TGTGCCAGCAAACGCTCTAGCACAGATACGCAGTATTTT
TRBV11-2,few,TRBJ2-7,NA,CASSLPRPGVPYEQYF,TGTGCCAGCAGCTTACCTCGACCGGGGGTGCCTTACGAGCAGTACTTC
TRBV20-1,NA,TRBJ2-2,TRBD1,CSARLGTGTNTGELFF,TGCAGTGCTAGGTTGGGGACAGGGACGAACACCGGGGAGCTGTTTTTT
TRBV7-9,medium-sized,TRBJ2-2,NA,CASSPRPGELFF,TGTGCCAGCAGCCCCCGGCCCGGGGAGCTGTTTTTT
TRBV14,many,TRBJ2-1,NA,CASSAGYNEQFF,TGTGCCAGCAGCGCGGGGTACAATGAGCAGTTCTTC
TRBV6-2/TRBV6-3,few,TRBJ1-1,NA,CASSSGLKNTEAFF,TGTGCCAGCAGTTCCGGACTGAAAAACACTGAAGCTTTCTTT
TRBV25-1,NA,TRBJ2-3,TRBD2,CASSGASSERVRSGGPADTQYF,TGTGCCAGCAGTGGTGCCAGCAGTGAACGGGTTAGGAGCGGGGGGCCAGCAGATACGCAGTATTTT
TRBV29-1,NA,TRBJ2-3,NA,CSVGAGAGTDTQYF,TGCAGCGTTGGAGCTGGGGCGGGCACAGATACGCAGTATTTT
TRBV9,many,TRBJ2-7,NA,CASSVNAWGYEQYF,TGTGCCAGCAGCGTAAACGCCTGGGGCTACGAGCAGTACTTC
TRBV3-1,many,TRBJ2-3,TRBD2,CASSLAGTSGDTQYF,TGTGCCAGCAGCCTCGCCGGGACTAGTGGAGATACGCAGTATTTT
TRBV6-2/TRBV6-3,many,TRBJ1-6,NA,CASSSRENSPLHF,TGTGCCAGCAGTTCCAGGGAGAATTCACCCCTCCACTTT
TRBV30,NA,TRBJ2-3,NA,CACTGRGTDTQYF,TGTGCCTGTACAGGGCGGGGCACAGATACGCAGTATTTT
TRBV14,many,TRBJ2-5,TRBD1,CASSRNRGQETQYF,TGTGCCAGCAGCCGCAACAGGGGCCAAGAGACCCAGTACTTC
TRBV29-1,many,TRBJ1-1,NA,CSVSNTEAFF,TGCAGCGTTTCCAACACTGAAGCTTTCTTT
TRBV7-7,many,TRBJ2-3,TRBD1,CASSLGQGFNTDTQYF,TGTGCCAGCAGCTTAGGACAGGGATTTAACACAGATACGCAGTATTTT
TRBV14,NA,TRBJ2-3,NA,CASSQGGPSGTDTQYF,TGTGCCAGCAGCCAAGGCGGACCATCGGGCACAGATACGCAGTATTTT
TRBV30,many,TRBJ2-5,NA,CAWSVGGVGAQYF,TGTGCCTGGAGTGTTGGAGGGGTTGGTGCCCAGTACTTC
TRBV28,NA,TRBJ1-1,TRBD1,CASSPRGQGNTKAFF,TGTGCCAGCAGTCCACGGGGACAGGGAAACACTAAAGCTTTCTTT
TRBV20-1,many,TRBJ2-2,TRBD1,CSARKTGGTGELFF,TGCAGTGCTAGAAAGACAGGGGGCACCGGGGAGCTGTTTTTT
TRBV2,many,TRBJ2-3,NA,CASSDTTANRDTQYF,TGTGCCAGCAGTGATACGACAGCAAATAGGGATACGCAGTATTTT
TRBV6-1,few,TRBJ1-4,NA,CASSRSRTLNEKLFF,TGTGCCAGCAGTCGGTCTAGGACCCTTAATGAAAAACTGTTTTTT
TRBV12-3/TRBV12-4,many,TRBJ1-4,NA,CASTGQLNEKLFF,TGTGCCAGCACGGGACAACTGAATGAAAAACTGTTTTTT
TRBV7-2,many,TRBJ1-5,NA,CASSLRWSQPQHF,TGTGCCAGCAGCCTCAGGTGGAGTCAGCCCCAGCATTTT
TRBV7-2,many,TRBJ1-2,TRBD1,CAGGQGYGYTF,TGTGCCGGGGGACAGGGGTATGGCTACACCTTC
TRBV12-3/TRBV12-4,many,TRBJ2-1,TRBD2,CASSFRLAGGSAYNEQFF,TGTGCCAGCAGTTTTAGGCTAGCGGGGGGGTCCGCGTACAATGAGCAGTTCTTC